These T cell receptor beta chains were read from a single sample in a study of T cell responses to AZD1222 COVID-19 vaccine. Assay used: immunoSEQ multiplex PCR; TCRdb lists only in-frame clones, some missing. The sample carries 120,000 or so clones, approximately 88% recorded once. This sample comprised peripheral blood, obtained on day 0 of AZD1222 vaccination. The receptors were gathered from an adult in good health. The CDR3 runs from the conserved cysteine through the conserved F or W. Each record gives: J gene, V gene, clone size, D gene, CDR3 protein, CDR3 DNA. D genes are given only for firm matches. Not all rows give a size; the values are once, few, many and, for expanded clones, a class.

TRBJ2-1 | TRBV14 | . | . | CASSQANRRPYNEQFF | TGTGCCAGCAGCCAAGCCAACAGGAGGCCTTACAATGAGCAGTTCTTC
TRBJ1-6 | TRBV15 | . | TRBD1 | CATSRDRDNSPLHF | TGTGCCACCAGTCGGGACAGGGATAATTCACCCCTCCACTTT
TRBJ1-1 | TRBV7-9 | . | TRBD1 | CASSQHGTGDTEAFF | TGTGCCAGCAGCCAGCATGGGACAGGGGACACTGAAGCTTTCTTT
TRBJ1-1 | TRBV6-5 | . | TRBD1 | CASSRTGDYTEAFF | TGTGCCAGCAGTCGGACAGGGGATTACACTGAAGCTTTCTTT
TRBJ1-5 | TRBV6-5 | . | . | CASRFTGSNQPQHF | TGTGCCAGCAGATTTACAGGGAGCAATCAGCCCCAGCATTTT
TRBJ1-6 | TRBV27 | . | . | CASSFSGGLNSPLHF | TGTGCCAGCAGTTTCTCCGGGGGCCTTAATTCACCCCTCCACTTT
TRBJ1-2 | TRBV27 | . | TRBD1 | CASSLGGGGYGYTF | TGTGCCAGCAGTTTAGGAGGGGGCGGGTATGGCTACACCTTC
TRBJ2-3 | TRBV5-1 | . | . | CASSPSTRRAEADTQYF | TGCGCCAGCAGCCCCTCGACTAGGCGGGCTGAGGCAGATACGCAGTATTTT
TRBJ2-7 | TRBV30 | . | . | CAWSDRGASEQYF | TGTGCCTGGAGTGACCGTGGGGCGAGCGAGCAGTACTTC
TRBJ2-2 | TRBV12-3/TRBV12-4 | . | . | CASSLEGPGELFF | TGTGCCAGCAGTTTAGAGGGGCCCGGGGAGCTGTTTTTT
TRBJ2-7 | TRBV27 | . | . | CASSLGPNIRGFSYEQYF | TGTGCCAGCAGTTTAGGCCCTAATATCAGAGGATTCTCCTACGAGCAGTACTTC
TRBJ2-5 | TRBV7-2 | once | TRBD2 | CASSQGLVAETQYF | TGTGCCAGCAGCCAGGGACTAGTTGCAGAGACCCAGTACTTC
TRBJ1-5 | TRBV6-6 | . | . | CASSLGANQPQHF | TGTGCCAGCTCATTAGGGGCAAACCAGCCCCAGCATTTT
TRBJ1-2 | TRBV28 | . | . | CASSVPALLNYGYTF | TGTGCCAGCAGTGTACCGGCTCTCCTTAACTATGGCTACACCTTC
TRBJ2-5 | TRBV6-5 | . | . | CASSPRGSVQETQYF | TGTGCCAGCAGTCCGCGGGGTAGCGTACAAGAGACCCAGTACTTC
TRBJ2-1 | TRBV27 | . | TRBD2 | CASSLWYGLAGSEQFF | TGTGCCAGCAGTTTATGGTACGGACTAGCGGGAAGTGAGCAGTTCTTC
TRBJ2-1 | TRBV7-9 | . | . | CASSLESGANEQFF | TGTGCCAGCAGCTTAGAATCGGGGGCCAATGAGCAGTTCTTC
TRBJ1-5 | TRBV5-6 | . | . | CASSPGTSRPQHF | TGTGCCAGCAGCCCTGGGACATCTAGGCCCCAGCATTTT
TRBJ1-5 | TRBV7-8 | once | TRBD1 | CASSVRDRGGYQPQHF | TGTGCCAGCAGCGTCCGGGACAGGGGAGGGTATCAGCCCCAGCATTTT
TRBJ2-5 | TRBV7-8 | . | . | CASSSRDSQETQYF | TGTGCCAGCAGCTCCCGGGACTCCCAAGAGACCCAGTACTTC
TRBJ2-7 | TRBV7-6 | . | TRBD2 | CASSPVVGLADEQYF | TGTGCCAGCAGCCCCGTCGTCGGACTAGCGGACGAGCAGTACTTC
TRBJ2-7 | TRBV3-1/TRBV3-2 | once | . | CASSQGYTTSGEQYF | TGTGCCAGCAGCCAAGGATATACTACCTCGGGCGAGCAGTACTTC
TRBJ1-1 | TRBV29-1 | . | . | CSADRDVQNTEAFF | TGCAGCGCTGATCGGGACGTTCAGAACACTGAAGCTTTCTTT
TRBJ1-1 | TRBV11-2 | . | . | CASSYFLTLSTEAFF | TGTGCCAGCAGCTATTTTTTGACTTTGAGCACTGAAGCTTTCTTT
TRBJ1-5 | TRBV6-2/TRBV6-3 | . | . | CASSYSGGSGNQPQHF | TGTGCCAGCAGTTACTCAGGGGGTAGCGGCAATCAGCCCCAGCATTTT
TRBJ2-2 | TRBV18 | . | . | CASSPLYRTANTGELFF | TGTGCCAGCTCACCACTTTATAGGACGGCGAACACCGGGGAGCTGTTTTTT